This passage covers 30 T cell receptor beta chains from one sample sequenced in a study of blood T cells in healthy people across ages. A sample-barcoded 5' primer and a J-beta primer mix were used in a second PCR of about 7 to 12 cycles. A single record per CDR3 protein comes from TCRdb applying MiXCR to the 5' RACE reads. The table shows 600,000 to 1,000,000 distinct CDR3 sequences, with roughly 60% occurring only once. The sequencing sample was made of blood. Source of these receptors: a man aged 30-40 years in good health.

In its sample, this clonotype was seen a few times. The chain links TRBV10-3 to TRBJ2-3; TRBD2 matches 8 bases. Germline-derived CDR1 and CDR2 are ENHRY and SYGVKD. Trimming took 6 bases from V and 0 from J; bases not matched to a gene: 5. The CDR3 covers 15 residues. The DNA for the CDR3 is TGTGCCATCAGCGACCCTAGCGGGAGCACAGATACGCAGTATTTT. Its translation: CAISDPSGSTDTQYF.

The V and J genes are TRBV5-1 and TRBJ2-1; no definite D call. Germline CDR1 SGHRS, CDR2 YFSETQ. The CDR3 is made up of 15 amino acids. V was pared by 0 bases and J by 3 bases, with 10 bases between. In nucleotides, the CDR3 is TGCGCCAGCAGCTTGGGGATGAGGTTCTACAATGAGCAGTTCTTC. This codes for CASSLGMRFYNEQFF.

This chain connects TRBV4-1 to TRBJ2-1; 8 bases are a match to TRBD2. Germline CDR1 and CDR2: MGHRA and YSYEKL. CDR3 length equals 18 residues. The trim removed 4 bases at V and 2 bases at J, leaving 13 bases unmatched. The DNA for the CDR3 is TGCGCCAGCAGCCCAAGCGGGAGAGGCGCAGGGGCCTACAATGAGCAGTTCTTC. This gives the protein CASSPSGRGAGAYNEQFF.

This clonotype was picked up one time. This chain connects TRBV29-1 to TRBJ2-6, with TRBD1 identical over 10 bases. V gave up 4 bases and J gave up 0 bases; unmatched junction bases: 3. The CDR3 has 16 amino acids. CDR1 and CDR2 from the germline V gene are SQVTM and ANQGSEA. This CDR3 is CSVAWTGGSGANVLTF. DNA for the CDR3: TGCAGCGTTGCATGGACAGGGGGCTCTGGGGCCAACGTCCTGACTTTC.

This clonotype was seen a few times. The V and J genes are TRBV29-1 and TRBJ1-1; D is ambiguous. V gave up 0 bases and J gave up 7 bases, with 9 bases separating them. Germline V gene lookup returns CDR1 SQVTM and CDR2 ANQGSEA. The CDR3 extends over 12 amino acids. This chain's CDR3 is CSVEEGGREAFF. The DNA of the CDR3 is TGCAGCGTTGAAGAGGGCGGCCGTGAAGCTTTCTTT.

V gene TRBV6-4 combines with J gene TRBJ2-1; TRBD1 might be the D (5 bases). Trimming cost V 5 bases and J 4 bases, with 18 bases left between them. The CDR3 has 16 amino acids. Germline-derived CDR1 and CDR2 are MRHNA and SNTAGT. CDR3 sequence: CASSRVIWGTYNEQFF. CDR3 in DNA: TGTGCCAGCAGTCGAGTGATCTGGGGCACTTACAATGAGCAGTTCTTC.

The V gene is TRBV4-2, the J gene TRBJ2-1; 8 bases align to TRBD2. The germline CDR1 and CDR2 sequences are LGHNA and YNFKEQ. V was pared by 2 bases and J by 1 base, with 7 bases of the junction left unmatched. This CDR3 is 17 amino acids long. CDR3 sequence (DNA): TGTGCCAGCAGCCAAAGCGGGCGGGAGGTTTCCTACAATGAGCAGTTCTTC. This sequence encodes CASSQSGREVSYNEQFF.

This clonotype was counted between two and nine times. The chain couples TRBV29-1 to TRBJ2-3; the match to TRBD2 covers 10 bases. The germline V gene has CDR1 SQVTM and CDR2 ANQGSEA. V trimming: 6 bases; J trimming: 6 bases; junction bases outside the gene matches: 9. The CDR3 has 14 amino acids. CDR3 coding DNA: TGCAGCGTCCTAAGCGGGAGGGCCTCCGATACGCAGTATTTT. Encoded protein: CSVLSGRASDTQYF.

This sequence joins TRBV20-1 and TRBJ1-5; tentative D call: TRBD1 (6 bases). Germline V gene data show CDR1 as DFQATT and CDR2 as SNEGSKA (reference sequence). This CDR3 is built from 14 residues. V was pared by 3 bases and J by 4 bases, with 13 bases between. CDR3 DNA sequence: TGCAGTGCTAGTGACGCACAGGGAAATCAGCCCCAGCATTTT. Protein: CSASDAQGNQPQHF.

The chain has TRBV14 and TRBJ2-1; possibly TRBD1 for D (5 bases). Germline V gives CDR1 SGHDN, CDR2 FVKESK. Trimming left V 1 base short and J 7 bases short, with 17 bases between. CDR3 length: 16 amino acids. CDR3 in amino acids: CASSQVDSRRQNEQFF. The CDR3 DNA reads TGTGCCAGCAGCCAAGTCGACAGTCGACGGCAAAATGAGCAGTTCTTC.

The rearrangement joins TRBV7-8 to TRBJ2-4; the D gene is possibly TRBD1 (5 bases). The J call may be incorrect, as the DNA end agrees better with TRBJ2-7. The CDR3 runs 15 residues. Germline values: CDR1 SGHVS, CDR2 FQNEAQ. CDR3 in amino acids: CASSLVAQAAYEQYF. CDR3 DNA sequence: TGTGCCAGCAGCTTAGTGGCACAGGCGGCCTACGAGCAGTACTTC.

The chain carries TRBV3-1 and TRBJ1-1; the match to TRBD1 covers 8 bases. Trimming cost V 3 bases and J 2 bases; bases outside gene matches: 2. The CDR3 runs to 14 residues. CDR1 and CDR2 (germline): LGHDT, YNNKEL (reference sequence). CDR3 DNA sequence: TGTGCCAGCAGCCAGACAGGGGTAAACACTGAAGCTTTCTTT. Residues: CASSQTGVNTEAFF.

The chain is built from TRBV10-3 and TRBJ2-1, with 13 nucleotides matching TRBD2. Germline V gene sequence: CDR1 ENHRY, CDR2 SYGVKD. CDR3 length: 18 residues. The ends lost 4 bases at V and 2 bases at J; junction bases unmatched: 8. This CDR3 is CAISGTSGGARTYNEQFF. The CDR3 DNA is TGTGCCATCAGTGGAACTAGCGGGGGGGCAAGGACCTACAATGAGCAGTTCTTC.

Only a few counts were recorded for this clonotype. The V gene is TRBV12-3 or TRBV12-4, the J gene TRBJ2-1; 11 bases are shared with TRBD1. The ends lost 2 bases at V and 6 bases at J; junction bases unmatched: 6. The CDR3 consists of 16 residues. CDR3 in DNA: TGTGCCAGCAGTTTACGGACAGGGGGCCCGTTCAATGAGCAGTTCTTC. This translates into CASSLRTGGPFNEQFF.

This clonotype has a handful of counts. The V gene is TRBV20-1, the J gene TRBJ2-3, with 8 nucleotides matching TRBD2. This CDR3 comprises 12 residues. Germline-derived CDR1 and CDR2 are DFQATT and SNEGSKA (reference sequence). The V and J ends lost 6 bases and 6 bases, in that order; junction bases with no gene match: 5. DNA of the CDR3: TGCAGTGCCCACCGGGGGGGGGATACGCAGTATTTT. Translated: CSAHRGGDTQYF.

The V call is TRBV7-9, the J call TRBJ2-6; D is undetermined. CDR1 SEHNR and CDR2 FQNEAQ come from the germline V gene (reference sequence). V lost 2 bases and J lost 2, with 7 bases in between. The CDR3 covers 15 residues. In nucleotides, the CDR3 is TGTGCCAGCAGCTTACTGAACCCTGGGGCCAACGTCCTGACTTTC. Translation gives CASSLLNPGANVLTF. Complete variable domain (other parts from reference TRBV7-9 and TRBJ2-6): DTGVSQNPRHKITKRGQNVTFRCDPISEHNRLYWYRQTLGQGPEFLTYFQNEAQLEKSRLLSDRFSAERPKGSFSTLEIQRTEQGDSAMYLCASSLLNPGANVLTFGAGSRLTVL.

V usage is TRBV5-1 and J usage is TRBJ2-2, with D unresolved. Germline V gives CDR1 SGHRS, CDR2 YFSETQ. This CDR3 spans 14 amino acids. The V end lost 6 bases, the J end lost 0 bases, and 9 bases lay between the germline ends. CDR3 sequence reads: CASTMNANTGELFF. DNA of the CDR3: TGCGCCAGCACGATGAACGCGAACACCGGGGAGCTGTTTTTT.

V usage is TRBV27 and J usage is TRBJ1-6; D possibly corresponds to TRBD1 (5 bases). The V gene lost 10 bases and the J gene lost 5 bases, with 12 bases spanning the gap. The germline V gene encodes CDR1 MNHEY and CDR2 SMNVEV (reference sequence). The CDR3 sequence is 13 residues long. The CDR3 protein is CATAQGDNSPLHF. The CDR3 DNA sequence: TGTGCCACCGCTCAGGGAGATAATTCACCCCTCCACTTT.

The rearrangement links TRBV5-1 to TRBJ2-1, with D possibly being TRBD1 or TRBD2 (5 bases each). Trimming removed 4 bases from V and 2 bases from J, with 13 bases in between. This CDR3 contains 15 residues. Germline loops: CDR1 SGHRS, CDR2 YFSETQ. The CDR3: CASSVVGETYNEQFF. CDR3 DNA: TGCGCCAGCAGCGTAGTGGGGGAGACCTACAATGAGCAGTTCTTC. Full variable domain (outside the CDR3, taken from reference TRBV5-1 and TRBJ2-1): KAGVTQTPRYLIKTRGQQVTLSCSPISGHRSVSWYQQTPGQGLQFLFEYFSETQRNKGNFPGRFSGRQFSNSRSEMNVSTLELGDSALYLCASSVVGETYNEQFFGPGTRLTVL.

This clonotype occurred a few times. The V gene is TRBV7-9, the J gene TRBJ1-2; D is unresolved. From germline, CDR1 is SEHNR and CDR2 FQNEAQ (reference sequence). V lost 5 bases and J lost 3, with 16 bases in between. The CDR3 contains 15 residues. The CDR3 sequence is CASSPREGDDYGYTF. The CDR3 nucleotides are TGTGCCAGCAGCCCTCGGGAGGGAGATGACTATGGCTACACCTTC.

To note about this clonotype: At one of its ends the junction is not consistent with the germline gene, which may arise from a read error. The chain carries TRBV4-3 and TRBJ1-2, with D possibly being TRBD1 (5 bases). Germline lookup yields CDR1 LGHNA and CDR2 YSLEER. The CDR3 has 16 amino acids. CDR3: CASSLLFLAGHYGCTF. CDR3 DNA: TGCGCCAGCAGCCTCCTTTTCCTTGCAGGGCACTATGGCTGCACCTTC.

The CDR3 sequence is CASSLGLAQPQHF. The DNA for the CDR3 is TGTGCCAGCAGCTTAGGGCTGGCGCAGCCCCAGCATTTT. This sequence joins TRBV5-5 and TRBJ1-5; no clear D. This CDR3 has 13 residues. The germline V gene has CDR1 SGHKS and CDR2 YYEKEE (reference sequence). Trimming removed 2 bases at V and 7 bases at J, with 10 bases between. Supplemented by reference TRBV5-5 and TRBJ1-5, the full variable domain reads DAGVTQSPTHLIKTRGQQVTLRCSPISGHKSVSWYQQVLGQGPQFIFQYYEKEERGRGNFPDRFSARQFPNYSSELNVNALLLGDSALYLCASSLGLAQPQHFGDGTRLSIL.

The CDR3 loop reads CASSRTTGALNQPQHF. Written as DNA, the CDR3 is TGTGCCAGCAGCCGCACGACAGGGGCGCTTAATCAGCCCCAGCATTTT. J is TRBJ1-5 and V is TRBV7-9, with 8 bases matching TRBD1. J was trimmed by 4 bases and V by 5 bases; bases with no gene match: 10. Germline lookup yields CDR1 SEHNR and CDR2 FQNEAQ (reference sequence). This CDR3 has 16 amino acids. Filled out from reference TRBV7-9 and TRBJ1-5, the complete variable domain reads DTGVSQNPRHKITKRGQNVTFRCDPISEHNRLYWYRQTLGQGPEFLTYFQNEAQLEKSRLLSDRFSAERPKGSFSTLEIQRTEQGDSAMYLCASSRTTGALNQPQHFGDGTRLSIL.

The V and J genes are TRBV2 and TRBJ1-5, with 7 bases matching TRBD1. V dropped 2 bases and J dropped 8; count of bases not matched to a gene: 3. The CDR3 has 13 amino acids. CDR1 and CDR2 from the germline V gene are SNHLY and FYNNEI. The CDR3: CASSETGQEPQHF. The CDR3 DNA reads TGTGCCAGCAGTGAAACCGGACAGGAGCCCCAGCATTTT.

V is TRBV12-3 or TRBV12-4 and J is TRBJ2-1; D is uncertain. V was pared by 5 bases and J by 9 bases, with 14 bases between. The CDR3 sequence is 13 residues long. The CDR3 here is CASSVPPSGEQFF. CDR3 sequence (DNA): TGTGCCAGCAGTGTACCCCCTAGTGGTGAGCAGTTCTTC.

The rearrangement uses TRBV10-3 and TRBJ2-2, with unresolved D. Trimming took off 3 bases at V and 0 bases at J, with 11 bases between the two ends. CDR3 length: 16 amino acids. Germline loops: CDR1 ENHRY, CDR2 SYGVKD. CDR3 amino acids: CAISDPGSSNTGELFF. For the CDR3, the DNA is TGTGCCATCAGTGATCCCGGTTCATCGAACACCGGGGAGCTGTTTTTT.

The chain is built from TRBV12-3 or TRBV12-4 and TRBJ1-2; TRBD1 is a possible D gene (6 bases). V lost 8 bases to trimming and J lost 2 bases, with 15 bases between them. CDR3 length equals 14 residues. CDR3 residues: CASRGGAGNYGYTF. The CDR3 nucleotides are TGTGCCAGCCGTGGGGGGGCAGGAAACTATGGCTACACCTTC.

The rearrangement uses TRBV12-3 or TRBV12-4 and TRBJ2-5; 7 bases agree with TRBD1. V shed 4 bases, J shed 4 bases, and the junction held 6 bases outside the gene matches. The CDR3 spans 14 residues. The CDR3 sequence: CASSSRTGRETQYF. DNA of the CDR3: TGTGCCAGCAGTTCAAGGACAGGCCGAGAGACCCAGTACTTC.

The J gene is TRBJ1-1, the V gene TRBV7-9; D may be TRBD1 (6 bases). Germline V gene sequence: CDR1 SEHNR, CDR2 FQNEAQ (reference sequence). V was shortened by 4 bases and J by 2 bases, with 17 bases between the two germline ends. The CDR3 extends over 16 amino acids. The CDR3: CASSSVRTAFNTEAFF. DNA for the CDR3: TGTGCCAGCAGCTCGGTAAGGACAGCCTTTAACACTGAAGCTTTCTTT.

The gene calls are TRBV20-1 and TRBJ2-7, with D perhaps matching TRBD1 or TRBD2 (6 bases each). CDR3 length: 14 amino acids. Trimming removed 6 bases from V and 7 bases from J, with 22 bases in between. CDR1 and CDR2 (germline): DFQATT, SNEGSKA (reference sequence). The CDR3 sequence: CSAKLGSGAGEQYF. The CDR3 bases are TGCAGTGCCAAACTAGGGTCAGGGGCGGGGGAGCAGTACTTC.